A single sample gave rise to the 26 T cell receptor beta chains below, sequenced in a study of radiation and T cells in renal cell carcinoma. Libraries were prepared by immunoSEQ multiplex PCR; TCRdb keeps only in-frame clonotypes and omits some of them. The data hold 160,000 or so clones, with roughly 89% observed a single time. Time point specified: blood 2 weeks post-SBRT. Sample treatment: 15 Gy SBRT to primary tumor, nephrectomy 4 weeks later. The source was blood, collected from a patient whose treatment included radiotherapy and nephrectomy. Every receptor here comes from a woman between 45 and 65 years old with renal cell carcinoma.

This chain connects TRBV5-1 to TRBJ2-1; 7 bases agree with TRBD1. The CDR3 is 11 residues long. CDR1 is SGHRS, CDR2 YFSETQ, per germline. After removal of 0 bases from V and 15 bases from J, the junction contained 3 bases not matched to a gene. CDR3 DNA: TGCGCCAGCAGCTTGGGACAGGGTCCGTTCTTC. Amino acids: CASSLGQGPFF.

V gene TRBV30 combines with J gene TRBJ1-5; no firm D call. Looked up from germline, CDR1 is GTSNPN and CDR2 is SVGIG (reference sequence). The CDR3 length is 13 residues. V was shortened by 0 bases and J by 4 bases, with 7 bases between the two germline ends. CDR3 amino acids: CAWSVPGNQPQHF. The CDR3, as DNA: TGTGCCTGGAGTGTACCAGGTAATCAGCCCCAGCATTTT.

With respect to this clone: The sample has other DNA sequences that encode this CDR3 too. This chain uses TRBV27 with TRBJ1-1; no clear D. Trimming took 2 bases from V and 8 from J, leaving 9 bases between them. Germline CDR1 reads MNHEY; CDR2 reads SMNVEV (reference sequence). The length of the CDR3 is 12 residues. CDR3 sequence: CASSLVGREAFF. As DNA, the CDR3 is TGTGCCAGCAGTTTAGTAGGCAGAGAAGCTTTCTTT.

In DNA form, the CDR3 reads TGTGCCAGCAGCTTAGAAGGGTTTTACGAGCAGTACTTC. It yields the protein CASSLEGFYEQYF. This chain joins TRBV7-2 and TRBJ2-7; D is unresolved. From germline, CDR1 is SGHTA and CDR2 FQGNSA. The CDR3 sequence is 13 residues long. Trimming took 1 base from V and 4 from J, leaving 8 bases between them.

V and J are TRBV6-1 and TRBJ2-4, with a weak D call TRBD2 (7 bases). The CDR3 length is 14 residues. Trimming stripped 3 bases from V and 7 bases from J, with 13 bases between. Germline assignment: CDR1 MNHNS and CDR2 SASEGT. CDR3 sequence reads: CASSETGGPNIQYF. CDR3 DNA: TGTGCCAGCAGTGAGACGGGGGGCCCCAACATTCAGTACTTC.

This chain links TRBV18 with TRBJ1-1; D is unclear. Deletions cut 3 bases from V and 7 bases from J, with 9 bases between. The CDR3 is made up of 12 amino acids. The germline gives CDR1 KGHSH, CDR2 LQKENI. The DNA of the CDR3 is TGTGCCAGCTCACCGACCACGGATGAAGCTTTCTTT. Translating gives CASSPTTDEAFF. Full variable domain (rest looked up from reference TRBV18 and TRBJ1-1): NAGVMQNPRHLVRRRGQEARLRCSPMKGHSHVYWYRQLPEEGLKFMVYLQKENIIDESGMPKERFSAEFPKEGPSILRIQQVVRGDSAAYFCASSPTTDEAFFGQGTRLTVV.

The V call is TRBV5-4, the J call TRBJ2-5; TRBD2 matches 9 bases. The V gene's germline CDR1 is SGHNT and CDR2 YYREEE (reference sequence). This CDR3 is 14 amino acids long. V lost 4 bases and J lost 3; bases outside the gene matches: 4. The CDR3 DNA is TGTGCCAGCAGCGAGCGGGGGGTTAAAGAGACCCAGTACTTC. It encodes CASSERGVKETQYF.

The gene calls are TRBV5-6 and TRBJ1-2, with a tentative D call TRBD1 (5 bases). Germline CDR1 reads SGHDT; CDR2 reads YYEEEE. V lost 0 bases and J lost 3, with 9 bases in between. The CDR3 sequence is 14 residues long. The CDR3 DNA reads as TGTGCCAGCAGCTTGGTGGGACGTCACTATGGCTACACCTTC. It translates to CASSLVGRHYGYTF. Combining the CDR3 with reference TRBV5-6 and TRBJ1-2 gives the whole variable domain DAGVTQSPTHLIKTRGQQVTLRCSPKSGHDTVSWYQQALGQGPQFIFQYYEEEERQRGNFPDRFSGHQFPNYSSELNVNALLLGDSALYLCASSLVGRHYGYTFGSGTRLTVV.

This chain links TRBV19 with TRBJ1-4; D perhaps matches TRBD1 (5 bases). The CDR3 is 14 residues long. Per germline, CDR1 LNHDA and CDR2 SQIVND (reference sequence). V lost 7 bases, J lost 8 bases, and 17 bases lay in between. Here the CDR3 reads CASTPGHEREKLFF. In nucleotides, the CDR3 is TGTGCCAGTACCCCCGGACACGAACGGGAAAAACTGTTTTTT.

The gene calls are TRBV4-3 and TRBJ2-7, with D unclear. This CDR3 spans 14 amino acids. V shed 0 bases and J shed 0 bases, with 6 bases lying between them. CDR1 LGHNA and CDR2 YSLEER come from the germline V gene. The CDR3 is CASSQDLASYEQYF. In DNA, the CDR3 is TGCGCCAGCAGCCAAGATCTCGCCTCCTACGAGCAGTACTTC.

The chain combines TRBV19 with TRBJ2-6; TRBD1 matches at 9 bases. Germline V lookup: CDR1 LNHDA, CDR2 SQIVND (reference sequence). The CDR3 contains 18 residues. V shed 8 bases, J shed 0 bases, and the junction held 11 bases outside the gene matches. The CDR3 region has the DNA TGTGCCAGTGAAAGGACAGGGGAATTTAGCTCTGGGGCCAACGTCCTGACTTTC. This translates into CASERTGEFSSGANVLTF.

In regard to this clone: One junction end disagrees with the germline gene, perhaps due to a read error. The chain combines TRBV7-7 with TRBJ2-3; TRBD2 matches at 9 bases. From germline, CDR1 is SSHAT and CDR2 FNYEAQ (reference sequence). The CDR3 runs 15 residues. The CDR3 DNA is TGTGCTAGCAGCTCCCGACTAGCGGGCACAGATACGCAGTATTTT. Amino acids: CASSSRLAGTDTQYF. Together with reference TRBV7-7 and TRBJ2-3, the CDR3 gives the full variable domain: GAGVSQSPRYKVTKRGQDVTLRCDPISSHATLYWYQQALGQGPEFLTYFNYEAQPDKSGLPSDRFSAERPEGSISTLTIQRTEQRDSAMYRCASSSRLAGTDTQYFGPGTRLTVL.

V usage is TRBV6-5 and J usage is TRBJ1-2; D is unresolved. The V gene's germline CDR1 is MNHEY and CDR2 SVGAGI. With 2 bases removed from V and 5 bases from J, the gap between germline ends came to 15 bases. The CDR3 sequence is 15 residues long. CDR3 bases: TGTGCCAGCAGTTACCGGCCGGGTCTGGGGTATGGCTACACCTTC. Protein: CASSYRPGLGYGYTF.

This clone was seen only once. The chain uses TRBV23-1 and TRBJ1-5, with D perhaps TRBD1 (5 bases). TRBV23-1 is an open reading frame whose function is uncertain. This CDR3 has 16 residues. Trimming removed 0 bases from V and 7 bases from J, with 16 bases in between. CDR3 loop: CASSQSFQGRGQPQHF. The CDR3 DNA is TGCGCCAGCAGTCAATCTTTCCAGGGAAGGGGACAGCCCCAGCATTTT.

The rearrangement uses TRBV7-6 and TRBJ2-3; TRBD1 matches at 9 bases. Germline-derived CDR1 and CDR2 are SGHVS and FNYEAQ. CDR3 length: 13 residues. The V segment lost 3 bases and the J segment 6 bases; nucleotides outside the gene matches: 1. CDR3 residues: CASSFGTGDTQYF. The CDR3 region has the DNA TGTGCCAGCAGCTTCGGGACAGGGGATACGCAGTATTTT.

The chain joins TRBV4-2 to TRBJ1-2, with D possibly being TRBD1 (5 bases). This CDR3 is 14 amino acids long. The germline gives CDR1 LGHNA, CDR2 YNFKEQ. V lost 5 bases and J lost 7, with 17 bases in between. The CDR3 region is CASSTPVRAAGYTF. In DNA form, the CDR3 reads TGTGCCAGCAGCACGCCGGTCAGGGCGGCTGGCTACACCTTC.

This chain uses TRBV2 with TRBJ1-2; tentatively, D is TRBD1 (5 bases). V lost 7 bases to trimming and J lost 6 bases, with 9 bases between them. The CDR3 is 11 amino acids. Germline CDR1 is SNHLY and CDR2 is FYNNEI. The chain's CDR3 is CASTQEHGYTF. DNA of the CDR3: TGTGCCAGCACACAGGAGCATGGCTACACCTTC.

This clone was observed a few times. The chain uses TRBV19 and TRBJ2-2, with TRBD2 matching over 8 bases. Trimming at V came to 9 bases and at J to 1 base, leaving 7 bases not matched to a gene. This CDR3 region has 15 residues. Germline CDR1 is LNHDA and CDR2 is SQIVND (reference sequence). The CDR3 DNA follows: TGTGCCAGCCGCCTGCTAGCGGGGAACACCGGGGAGCTGTTTTTT. Translating gives CASRLLAGNTGELFF.

The genes are TRBV5-4 and TRBJ2-1, with 7 bases aligning to TRBD1. Germline trimming cut 0 bases from V and 7 bases from J; bases unmatched to any gene: 1. Germline lookup yields CDR1 SGHNT and CDR2 YYREEE (reference sequence). There are 13 residues in the CDR3. CDR3 sequence (DNA): TGTGCCAGCAGCTTGGAACAGGGGAATGAGCAGTTCTTC. Its protein is CASSLEQGNEQFF.

The chain employs TRBV7-2 and TRBJ2-1; TRBD2 matches at 14 bases. The germline V gene has CDR1 SGHTA and CDR2 FQGNSA. This CDR3 has 16 amino acids. The ends lost 5 bases at V and 6 bases at J; junction bases unmatched: 6. CDR3 nucleotide sequence: TGTGCCAGCAGCCTCGGACTAGCGGGGGGAGCCAATGAGCAGTTCTTC. Translation: CASSLGLAGGANEQFF.

This clone was picked up one time. V is TRBV7-9 and J is TRBJ1-2; tentative D call: TRBD1 (6 bases). Germline CDR1 is SEHNR and CDR2 is FQNEAQ (reference sequence). The CDR3 is 15 residues long. V lost 7 bases to trimming and J lost 6 bases, with 21 bases between them. CDR3 sequence reads: CASTNQGQGAHGYTF. The CDR3 region has the DNA TGTGCCAGCACCAACCAGGGACAAGGGGCTCATGGCTACACCTTC.

This rearrangement joins TRBV2 to TRBJ1-5; no reliable D call. This CDR3 is 16 amino acids long. Per the germline V gene, CDR1 is SNHLY and CDR2 is FYNNEI. Trimming took off 0 bases at V and 5 bases at J, with 14 bases between the two ends. In DNA, the CDR3 is TGTGCCAGCAGTGAAGCGCTAGGAGGGAGGGATCAGCCCCAGCATTTT. Its translation: CASSEALGGRDQPQHF.

The V gene is TRBV11-3, the J gene TRBJ1-6, with D tentatively TRBD1 (5 bases). The CDR3 is 13 amino acids. Per the germline V gene, CDR1 is SGHNT and CDR2 is YENEEA. Trimming shortened V by 4 bases and J by 10 bases, and 11 bases separated the two germline ends. The CDR3 here is CASSSGQRSPLHF. Here the CDR3 DNA reads TGTGCCAGCAGCTCCGGACAACGATCACCCCTCCACTTT.

The chain couples TRBV27 to TRBJ1-2, with 11 positions matching TRBD1. V dropped 5 bases and J dropped 4; count of bases not matched to a gene: 6. Germline V gives CDR1 MNHEY, CDR2 SMNVEV (reference sequence). The CDR3 length is 15 residues. CDR3 nucleotide sequence: TGTGCCAGCAGTAGGACAGGGGGCGCCGGCTATGGCTACACCTTC. Protein sequence: CASSRTGGAGYGYTF.

This chain connects TRBV5-6 to TRBJ1-6; TRBD1 matches at 8 bases. Germline lookup yields CDR1 SGHDT and CDR2 YYEEEE. The CDR3 has 16 residues. J gave up 0 bases and V 5 bases, and 4 bases lay outside the gene matches. The chain's CDR3 is CASRYRGSSYNSPLHF. The CDR3 DNA reads as TGTGCCAGCAGGTACAGGGGGAGCTCCTATAATTCACCCCTCCACTTT.

The chain uses TRBV6-1 and TRBJ1-2; no clear D gene. The germline V gene encodes CDR1 MNHNS and CDR2 SASEGT. Trimming cost V 2 bases and J 5 bases, with 9 bases left between them. This CDR3 has 13 residues. The CDR3 coding sequence is TGTGCCAGCAGTGAAAATTCAGTTTATGGCTACACCTTC. Its protein product is CASSENSVYGYTF.